The T cell receptor beta chain described here comes from a study of blood T cell repertoires in COVID-19. Only in-frame clones appear in the TCRdb table, and some are missing; sequencing was by immunoSEQ multiplex PCR. The sample comprises around 80,000 clones, about 80% of which are singletons, and 4% to 6% rests with the top ten. This clone occurred once. The clonotype comes from a woman between 65 and 79 years old with acute or convalescent COVID-19. The sequenced sample consisted of peripheral blood.

CDR3 sequence (DNA): TGTGCCACCAGTGATTCTACAGGGGTAGGCAATGAGCAGTTCTTC. It encodes CATSDSTGVGNEQFF. This chain uses TRBV24-1 with TRBJ2-1; TRBD1 aligns across 7 bases. The length of the CDR3 is 15 residues. The germline CDR1 and CDR2 sequences are KGHDR and SFDVKD. With 2 bases clipped from V and 6 bases from J, the junction kept 6 bases outside the gene matches.